This TCR beta chain was captured by sequencing in a study (dated by TCRdb to the mid-2010s). The study in broad terms: The study tested whether tumor-infiltrating Tregs in breast cancer are recruited from blood Tregs or converted in situ from other CD4+ T cell subsets. Findings and caveats that apply to the study as a whole: The TCR gene usage of tumor memory CD4+ T cells clustered together with blood and lymph node memory CD4+ cells and with lymph node naive CD4+ cells. The greatest overlap of tumor-infiltrating Treg TCR alpha and beta sequences was with tumor naive CD4+ T cells, followed next by blood naive CD4+ T cells. Rather than covering whole repertoires, validation in the larger cohort was restricted to a single TCR beta V-J rearrangement.

The memory CD4+ T cell population was isolated based on a CD4+CD45RO+CD25- phenotype. Tregs, naive and memory CD4+ T cells from tumor, blood and ipsilateral draining lymph nodes of a few breast cancer patients underwent full-length TCR alpha and beta sequencing. Tumor tissue and lymph nodes from ipsilateral axillary dissection were perfused with PBS, minced and digested with collagenase I and hyaluronidase. Ficoll density gradient centrifugation was used to isolate mononuclear cells from lymph nodes or from about 50 ml of peripheral blood. A purity exceeding 90% was confirmed by FACS for the sorted cell populations. The junction carries 10 bases between V and J, which are trimmed by 4 bases and 1 base respectively. The CDR3, from cysteine to phenylalanine, totals 14 residues. Only the CDR3 DNA is retained, 42 bases long and in frame from the first base. CDR1 and CDR2 are drawn from the germline V gene: MGHRA, YSYEKL.

Comment on this clonotype: Which antigen it targets is not known. Nothing much larger sits one base from this clone, and base qualities are not available.

Full-length TCR variable regions were amplified by 5' RACE PCR with constant-region reverse primers, and semi-nested PCR with Nested Universal Primer A was subsequently performed. Using the ReliaPrep RNA Cell Miniprep System, total RNA was extracted, and the SMARTer RACE 5'/3' Kit was then used to reverse transcribe the RNA into 5'RACE-ready cDNA. Multiplex adaptors were used to barcode the full-length TCR alpha and beta libraries, which were then sequenced on an Illumina MiSeq. The authors processed their data as follows. For each of nine subset-tissue groups, sequencing data from the five patients were combined, and the groups were compared by unsupervised clustering of TCR gene usage. The Morisita-Horn index, with shared sequences weighted by their contribution to each repertoire, was used to calculate repertoire similarity. Starting from the raw public reads, TCRdb applied fastp trimming at Q25, assembled clones with MiXCR and retained in-frame beta chains. One record per CDR3 amino acid sequence lists the most common genes and DNA. The V and J calls, along with clone size, are taken from TCRdb and not from the paper's own processing. The sample contains several thousand distinct CDR3 sequences, roughly 31% of them found a single time. The ten biggest clones cover less than 9.5% of the sample.

The rearranged segments are TRBV4-1 and TRBJ1-1; a confident D gene designation cannot be given. The sequencing sample was made of memory CD4+ T cells sorted from a lymph node. This specimen's cell subset or site label, interpreted: memory CD4+ T cells, CD4+CD45RO+CD25-. This receptor was obtained from a female donor with breast cancer. The sequence in DNA is TGCGCCAGCAGCCCCCGGGGAGGGAACACTGAAGCTTTCTTT. Its translation is CASSPRGGNTEAFF.